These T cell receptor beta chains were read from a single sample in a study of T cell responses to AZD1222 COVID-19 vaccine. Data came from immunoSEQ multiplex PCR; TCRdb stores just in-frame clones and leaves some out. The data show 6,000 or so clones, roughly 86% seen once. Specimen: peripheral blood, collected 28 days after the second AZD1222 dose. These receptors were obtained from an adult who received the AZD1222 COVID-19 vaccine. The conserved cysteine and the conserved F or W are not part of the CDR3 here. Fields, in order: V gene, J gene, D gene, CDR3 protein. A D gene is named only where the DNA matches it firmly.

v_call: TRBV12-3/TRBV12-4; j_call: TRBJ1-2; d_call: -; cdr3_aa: ASLGGSYYGYT
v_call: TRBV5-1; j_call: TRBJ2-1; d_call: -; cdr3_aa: ASSLGQASYNEQF
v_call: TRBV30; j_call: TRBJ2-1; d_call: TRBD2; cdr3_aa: AWSTGLAGGWQF
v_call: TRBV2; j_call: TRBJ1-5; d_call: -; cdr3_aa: ASSEGGIRNQPQH
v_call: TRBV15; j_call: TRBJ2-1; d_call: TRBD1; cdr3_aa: ATRSGTAYNEQF
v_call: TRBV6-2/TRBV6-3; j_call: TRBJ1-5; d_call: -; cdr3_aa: ASSYWGGPQH
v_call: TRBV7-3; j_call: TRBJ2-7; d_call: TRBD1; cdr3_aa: ASSLGGQADQY
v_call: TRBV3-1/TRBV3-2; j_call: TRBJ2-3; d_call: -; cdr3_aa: ASSGLGPICHRDTQY
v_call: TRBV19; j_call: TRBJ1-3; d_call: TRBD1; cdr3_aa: ASSRETGLLSGNTIY
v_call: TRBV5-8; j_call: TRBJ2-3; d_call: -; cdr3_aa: ASSLSITDTQY
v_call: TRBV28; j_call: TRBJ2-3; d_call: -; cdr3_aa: ASSPGGGALGGTDTQY
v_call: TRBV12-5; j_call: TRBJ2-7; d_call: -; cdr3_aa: ASGFTGPYEQY
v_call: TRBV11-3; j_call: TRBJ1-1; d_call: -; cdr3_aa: ASSSTHGPLNTEAF
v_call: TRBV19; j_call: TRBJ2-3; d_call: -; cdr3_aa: ASSLQGTDTQY
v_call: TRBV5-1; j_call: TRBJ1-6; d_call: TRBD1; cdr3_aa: ASSLGGQNNSPLH
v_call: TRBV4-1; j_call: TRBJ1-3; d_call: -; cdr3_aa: ASSQAGTSTIY
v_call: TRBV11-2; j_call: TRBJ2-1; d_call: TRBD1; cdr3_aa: ASSDLDRVSYNEQF
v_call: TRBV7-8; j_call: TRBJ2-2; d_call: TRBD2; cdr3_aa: ASSFSPRTGEGGELF
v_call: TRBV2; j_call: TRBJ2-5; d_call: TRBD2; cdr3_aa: ASSEAGLAVGTQY
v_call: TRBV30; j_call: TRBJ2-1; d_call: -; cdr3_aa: AWSFSSYNEQF
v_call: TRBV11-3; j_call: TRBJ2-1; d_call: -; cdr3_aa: ASSPRDSIYNEQF
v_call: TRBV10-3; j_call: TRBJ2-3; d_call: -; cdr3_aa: AIGAADTQY
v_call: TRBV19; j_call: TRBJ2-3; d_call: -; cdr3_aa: ASTSGPRRVDTQY
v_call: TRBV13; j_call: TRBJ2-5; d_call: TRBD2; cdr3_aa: ASSLAGGSETQY
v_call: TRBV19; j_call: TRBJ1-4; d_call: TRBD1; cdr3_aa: ASSIDAGGGRKLF
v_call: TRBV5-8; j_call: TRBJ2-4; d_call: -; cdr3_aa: ATSRRNIQY
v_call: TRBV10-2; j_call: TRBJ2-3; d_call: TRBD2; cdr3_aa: ASSARTSGRVDTQY
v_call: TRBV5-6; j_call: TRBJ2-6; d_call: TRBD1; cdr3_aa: ASSWDRVVPGANVLT
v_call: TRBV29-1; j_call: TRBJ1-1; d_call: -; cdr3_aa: SAYHTEAF
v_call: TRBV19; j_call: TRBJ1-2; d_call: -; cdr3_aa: ASSPVGTGLYGYT
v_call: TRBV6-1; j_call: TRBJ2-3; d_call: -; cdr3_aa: ASKGEGGTDTQY
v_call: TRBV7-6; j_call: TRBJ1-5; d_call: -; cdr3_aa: ASSLDGGPQH
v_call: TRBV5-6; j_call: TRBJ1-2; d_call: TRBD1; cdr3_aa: ASSSWTGFYGYT
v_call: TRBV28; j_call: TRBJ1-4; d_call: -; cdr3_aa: ASSTSSMREKLF
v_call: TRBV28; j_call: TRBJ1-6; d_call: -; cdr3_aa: ASRSPTTWDSPLH
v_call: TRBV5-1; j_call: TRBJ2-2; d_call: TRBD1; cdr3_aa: ASSPIPPGQGGGELF
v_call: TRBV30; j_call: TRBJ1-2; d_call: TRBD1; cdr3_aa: AWSVLGTGRSGYT
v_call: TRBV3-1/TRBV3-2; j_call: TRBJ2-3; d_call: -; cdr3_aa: ASSDTDTQY
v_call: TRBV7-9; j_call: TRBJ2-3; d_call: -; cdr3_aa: ASSSERGDTQY
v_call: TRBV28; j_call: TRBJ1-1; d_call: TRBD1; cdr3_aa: ASITLQGAPNTEAF
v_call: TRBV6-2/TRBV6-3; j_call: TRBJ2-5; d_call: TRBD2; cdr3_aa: ASSSLRAGGRETQY
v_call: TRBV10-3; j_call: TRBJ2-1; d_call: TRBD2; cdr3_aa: AISDWTSGSDSSYNEQF
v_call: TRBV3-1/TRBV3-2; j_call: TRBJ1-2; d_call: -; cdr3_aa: ASSQEPYLGQGIGGYT
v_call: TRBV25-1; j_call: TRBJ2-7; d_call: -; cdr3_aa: ASSESGLLYEQY
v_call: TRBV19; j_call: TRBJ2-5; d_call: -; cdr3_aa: ASSRGETQY
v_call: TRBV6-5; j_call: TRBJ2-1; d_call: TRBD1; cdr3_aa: ASSPNPTGRQF
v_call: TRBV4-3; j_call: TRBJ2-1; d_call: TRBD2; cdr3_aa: ASSQGHGRGGEQF
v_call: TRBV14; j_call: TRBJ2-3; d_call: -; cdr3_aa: ASSRLGVPDTQY
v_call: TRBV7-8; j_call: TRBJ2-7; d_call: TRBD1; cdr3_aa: ASSLVETGAYEQY
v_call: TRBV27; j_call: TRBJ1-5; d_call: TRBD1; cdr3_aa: ASSFAPDRGRSNQPQH
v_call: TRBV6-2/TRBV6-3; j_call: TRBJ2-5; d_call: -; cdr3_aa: ASSDTLETQY
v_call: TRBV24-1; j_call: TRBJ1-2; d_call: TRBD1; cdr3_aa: ATSDTDRGNGYT
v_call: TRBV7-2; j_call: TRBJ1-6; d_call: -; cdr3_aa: ASSLAFRGRSPLH
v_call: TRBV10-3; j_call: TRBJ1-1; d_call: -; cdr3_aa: AISYADNTEAF
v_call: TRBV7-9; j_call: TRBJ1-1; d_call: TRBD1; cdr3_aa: ASSLSERQGPEAF
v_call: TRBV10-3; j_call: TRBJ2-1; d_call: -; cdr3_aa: AISAGNEQF
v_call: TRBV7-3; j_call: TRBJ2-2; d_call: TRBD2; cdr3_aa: ASSAPSGNTGELF
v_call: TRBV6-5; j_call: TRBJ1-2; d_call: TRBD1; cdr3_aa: ASRRTGSYGYT
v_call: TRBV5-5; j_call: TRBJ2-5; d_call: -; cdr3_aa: ASSWERVGTQY
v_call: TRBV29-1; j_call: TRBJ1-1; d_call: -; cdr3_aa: SVGGPMGAEAF